One sample yielded the 18 T cell receptor beta chains listed below, sequenced in a study of T-cell reconstitution after alpha-beta-depleted transplantation in children. During its preparation, the TCRbeta library received unique molecular identifiers. TCRdb re-called the PCR reads with MiXCR, one entry per CDR3 protein. Of around 490,000 distinct CDR3 sequences listed, roughly an eighth are singletons. Sequencing used PBMCs, mostly from graft donor cells, obtained 180 days after TCRalphabeta/CD19-depleted stem cell transplant. Every receptor here comes from a female patient aged 2-10 years who had a stem cell transplant for aplastic anemia, so the T cells may come from the graft donor.

This chain connects TRBV10-3 to TRBJ1-2; 7 nucleotides match TRBD1. With 5 bases clipped from V and 6 bases from J, the junction kept 0 bases outside the gene matches. The CDR3 has 11 residues. Germline V gene lookup returns CDR1 ENHRY and CDR2 SYGVKD. CDR3: CAISTGDGYTF. CDR3 bases: TGTGCCATCAGTACAGGGGATGGCTACACCTTC.

The CDR3 is CSAKVTSGPGYEQYF. For the CDR3, the DNA is TGCAGTGCTAAGGTGACTAGCGGGCCCGGCTACGAGCAGTACTTC. The rearrangement joins TRBV20-1 to TRBJ2-7; 10 nucleotides align to TRBD2. Germline V gene sequence: CDR1 DFQATT, CDR2 SNEGSKA (reference sequence). The J segment lost 3 bases and the V segment lost 4 bases, leaving 9 bases of the junction unmatched. This CDR3 has 15 amino acids.

The table lists this clonotype with a few counts. The rearrangement links TRBV4-3 to TRBJ2-1; TRBD2 matches at 7 bases. V shed 1 base, J shed 2 bases, and the junction held 8 bases outside the gene matches. Per germline, CDR1 LGHNA and CDR2 YSLEER. The CDR3 loop spans 17 amino acids. The CDR3 region has the DNA TGCGCCAGCAGCCAAGGCAGGCTAGCGGCGACCTACAATGAGCAGTTCTTC. Translation: CASSQGRLAATYNEQFF.

This clonotype was recorded a few times. This chain links TRBV7-9 with TRBJ1-1; D remains ambiguous. Trimming shortened V by 3 bases and J by 0 bases, and 8 bases separated the two germline ends. Germline lookup yields CDR1 SEHNR and CDR2 FQNEAQ (reference sequence). This CDR3 has 14 residues. The CDR3 region has the DNA TGTGCCAGCAGCTTGGGCATTGTGAACACTGAAGCTTTCTTT. Amino acids: CASSLGIVNTEAFF.

This clonotype was seen more than once but under ten times. The rearrangement uses TRBV7-9 and TRBJ2-1, with 12 bases lining up with TRBD2. The length of the CDR3 is 18 residues. CDR1 and CDR2 (germline): SEHNR, FQNEAQ (reference sequence). The ends lost 3 bases at V and 5 bases at J; junction bases unmatched: 11. The CDR3 bases are TGTGCCAGCAGCTTGGGACTCGGGACTAGCGGGCGAAACAATGAGCAGTTCTTC. This codes for CASSLGLGTSGRNNEQFF.

In DNA form, the CDR3 reads TGTGCCAGCAGTGACTTCTGGTCCAGCCCCAATGAGCAGTTCTTC. Its protein product is CASSDFWSSPNEQFF. The gene calls are TRBV6-1 and TRBJ2-1, with D unresolved. CDR1 and CDR2 from the germline V gene are MNHNS and SASEGT. V lost 3 bases and J 6 bases, leaving 15 bases between the germline ends. The CDR3 covers 15 residues.

This chain connects TRBV7-2 to TRBJ2-3; D may be TRBD2 (5 bases). Germline values: CDR1 SGHTA, CDR2 FQGNSA. There are 17 residues in the CDR3. V lost 2 bases, J lost 0 bases, and 15 bases lay in between. CDR3: CASSLFLGRTSTDTQYF. Here the CDR3 DNA reads TGTGCCAGCAGCTTATTCTTGGGGAGAACTAGCACAGATACGCAGTATTTT.

This chain connects TRBV5-1 to TRBJ2-5, with D possibly called TRBD1 or TRBD2 (5 bases each). This CDR3 spans 15 amino acids. V was pared by 4 bases and J by 1 base, with 14 bases between. Germline lookup yields CDR1 SGHRS and CDR2 YFSETQ. CDR3 in DNA: TGCGCCAGCAGCGCAAACCGGGGCCCCCAAGAGACCCAGTACTTC. This translates into CASSANRGPQETQYF. The full variable domain, rest sourced from reference TRBV5-1 and TRBJ2-5, is KAGVTQTPRYLIKTRGQQVTLSCSPISGHRSVSWYQQTPGQGLQFLFEYFSETQRNKGNFPGRFSGRQFSNSRSEMNVSTLELGDSALYLCASSANRGPQETQYFGPGTRLLVL.

This clonotype was found a few times. The chain has TRBV7-2 and TRBJ1-1; 12 nucleotides match TRBD1. The CDR3 covers 14 residues. The J segment lost 11 bases and the V segment lost 5 bases, leaving 9 bases of the junction unmatched. Germline values: CDR1 SGHTA, CDR2 FQGNSA. The CDR3: CASSTRDRGLRAFF. CDR3 in DNA: TGTGCCAGCAGCACCCGGGACAGGGGGCTAAGGGCTTTCTTT. The whole variable domain, remainder taken from reference TRBV7-2 and TRBJ1-1, is GAGVSQSPSNKVTEKGKDVELRCDPISGHTALYWYRQSLGQGLEFLIYFQGNSAPDKSGLPSDRFSAERTGGSVSTLTIQRTQQEDSAVYLCASSTRDRGLRAFFGQGTRLTVV.

In nucleotides, the CDR3 is TGTGCCAGCAGCCCCTATCTAGGAGGTGGCACAGATACGCAGTATTTT. Its translation is CASSPYLGGGTDTQYF. The chain uses TRBV6-1 and TRBJ2-3; D is perhaps TRBD2 (5 bases). The CDR3 is 16 amino acids. Germline V gene sequence: CDR1 MNHNS, CDR2 SASEGT. Trimming left V 6 bases short and J 1 base short, with 17 bases between.

The rearrangement links TRBV28 to TRBJ2-5, with D perhaps TRBD1 or TRBD2 (5 bases each). The CDR3 is made up of 15 amino acids. Germline CDR1 MDHEN, CDR2 SYDVKM. V was pared by 4 bases and J by 2 bases, with 14 bases between. In DNA form, the CDR3 reads TGTGCCAGCAGTTCCGAGGGGAGTTGGCAAGAGACCCAGTACTTC. Encoded protein: CASSSEGSWQETQYF. Using reference TRBV28 and TRBJ2-5 for the parts outside the CDR3, the full variable domain is DVKVTQSSRYLVKRTGEKVFLECVQDMDHENMFWYRQDPGLGLRLIYFSYDVKMKEKGDIPEGYSVSREKKERFSLILESASTNQTSMYLCASSSEGSWQETQYFGPGTRLLVL.

The chain combines TRBV7-9 with TRBJ1-5, with no clear D. From germline, CDR1 is SEHNR and CDR2 FQNEAQ (reference sequence). The CDR3 is made up of 13 amino acids. V lost 3 bases and J 10 bases, leaving 13 bases between the germline ends. The CDR3 reads CASSFGPPSPQHF. The CDR3 DNA sequence: TGTGCCAGCAGCTTCGGACCGCCTAGTCCCCAGCATTTT. Full variable domain (rest looked up from reference TRBV7-9 and TRBJ1-5): DTGVSQNPRHKITKRGQNVTFRCDPISEHNRLYWYRQTLGQGPEFLTYFQNEAQLEKSRLLSDRFSAERPKGSFSTLEIQRTEQGDSAMYLCASSFGPPSPQHFGDGTRLSIL.

The gene calls are TRBV12-3 or TRBV12-4 and TRBJ2-6; D uncertain. V lost 4 bases and J 1 base, leaving 8 bases between the germline ends. This CDR3 comprises 15 residues. This CDR3 reads CASSYQISGANVLTF. For the CDR3, the DNA is TGTGCCAGCAGTTACCAGATTTCTGGGGCCAACGTCCTGACTTTC.

This clonotype was observed a few times. V gene TRBV7-8 combines with J gene TRBJ1-6; D is ambiguous. The CDR3 runs 11 residues. Germline V gene sequence: CDR1 SGHVS, CDR2 FQNEAQ. V gave up 2 bases and J gave up 14 bases, with 7 bases separating them. CDR3 bases: TGTGCCAGCAGCTTATCCGGGACCCTCCACTTT. Translated, it gives CASSLSGTLHF.

This clonotype was recorded a few times. The chain joins TRBV5-1 to TRBJ2-3; no firm D call. The germline V and J ends were trimmed by 4 bases and 2 bases, with 11 bases remaining between them. There are 14 residues in the CDR3. Germline CDR1 reads SGHRS; CDR2 reads YFSETQ. DNA for the CDR3: TGCGCCAGCAGCAAATGGACCAACACAGATACGCAGTATTTT. Translating it yields CASSKWTNTDTQYF. Variable domain in full (rest from reference TRBV5-1 and TRBJ2-3): KAGVTQTPRYLIKTRGQQVTLSCSPISGHRSVSWYQQTPGQGLQFLFEYFSETQRNKGNFPGRFSGRQFSNSRSEMNVSTLELGDSALYLCASSKWTNTDTQYFGPGTRLTVL.

V gene TRBV7-8 combines with J gene TRBJ2-1; 13 nucleotides line up with TRBD2. V trimming: 2 bases; J trimming: 7 bases; junction bases outside the gene matches: 11. From germline, CDR1 is SGHVS and CDR2 FQNEAQ. The CDR3 spans 18 residues. Written as DNA, the CDR3 is TGTGCCAGCAGCTTAACACTAGCGGGAGGGATGGGTGGGAATGAGCAGTTCTTC. Amino acids: CASSLTLAGGMGGNEQFF.

In its sample, this clonotype was seen many times. This chain links TRBV5-1 with TRBJ1-1; D gene unclear. The germline gives CDR1 SGHRS, CDR2 YFSETQ. The CDR3 has 16 residues. Trimming stripped 0 bases from V and 1 base from J, with 13 bases between. The CDR3, as DNA: TGCGCCAGCAGCTTGGCCGGGTTTTTGAAGAACACTGAAGCTTTCTTT. This encodes CASSLAGFLKNTEAFF.

This clonotype came up a few times. The V and J genes are TRBV29-1 and TRBJ2-1; 10 bases fit TRBD1. The CDR3 is 14 amino acids. With 6 bases clipped from V and 3 bases from J, the junction kept 5 bases outside the gene matches. The germline V gene has CDR1 SQVTM and CDR2 ANQGSEA. This chain's CDR3 is CSVADRGNYNEQFF. The DNA of the CDR3 is TGCAGCGTGGCGGACAGGGGGAACTACAATGAGCAGTTCTTC.